Below, 16 T cell receptor beta chains from the same sample are listed, as sequenced in a study of T-cell memory formation after mild COVID-19. TCRdb called the 5' RACE reads again in MiXCR, with one record for every CDR3 protein. In the table there are roughly 51,000 distinct CDR3 sequences, over 6.5% of which are singletons. The sequenced sample consisted of PBMCs or a T cell subset sorted from them (not recorded which). Source of these receptors: a young man who had mild COVID-19 (a few samples of this study predate the infection). Cell type and time point are not known.

This clonotype was detected many times. This rearrangement joins TRBV20-1 to TRBJ2-2; 13 nucleotides line up with TRBD2. After removal of 6 bases from V and 5 bases from J, the junction contained 3 bases not matched to a gene. The CDR3 runs 14 residues. Germline V lookup: CDR1 DFQATT, CDR2 SNEGSKA (reference sequence). CDR3 bases: TGCAGTGCCCCGGGACTAGCGGGGACCGGGGAGCTGTTTTTT. This encodes CSAPGLAGTGELFF.

The sample holds many counts of this clonotype. Its ends do not fully match the called genes, so a read error is possible. The chain carries TRBV7-7 and TRBJ2-5; D not resolved. CDR1 is SSHAT and CDR2 is FNYEAQ in the germline V gene (reference sequence). The CDR3 runs 13 residues. CDR3 nucleotide sequence: TGTGCTAGCAGCTCTGGTCCGGGAGAGACCCAGTACTTC. It encodes CASSSGPGETQYF.

The rearrangement uses TRBV7-2 and TRBJ2-4; tentatively, D is TRBD1 (7 bases). Trimming cost V 5 bases and J 6 bases, with 11 bases left between them. Germline V gene data show CDR1 as SGHTA and CDR2 as FQGNSA. The CDR3 contains 13 residues. The CDR3 sequence: CASSPGGGNIQYF. The CDR3 bases are TGTGCCAGCAGCCCAGGGGGAGGAAACATTCAGTACTTC.

V gene TRBV9 combines with J gene TRBJ1-3; 8 bases line up with TRBD1. The CDR3 is 17 amino acids. After removal of 0 bases from V and 0 bases from J, the junction contained 5 bases not matched to a gene. Germline CDR1 and CDR2: SGDLS and YYNGEE. CDR3 nucleotides: TGTGCCAGCAGCGTAGATACAGGGGGGGCCTCTGGAAACACCATATATTTT. Its protein product is CASSVDTGGASGNTIYF.

This clonotype was counted ten times or more. The chain employs TRBV20-1 and TRBJ1-5; maybe TRBD1 (5 bases). The CDR3 contains 12 residues. CDR1 and CDR2 (germline): DFQATT, SNEGSKA (reference sequence). The ends were cut back, 5 bases at V and 8 bases at J, with 13 bases in the middle. CDR3 sequence: CSADHPGEPQHF. The CDR3 bases are TGCAGTGCTGACCACCCGGGGGAGCCCCAGCATTTT.

This clonotype was recorded a few times. The gene calls are TRBV7-2 and TRBJ2-3, with 10 bases identical to TRBD1. CDR1 and CDR2 (germline): SGHTA, FQGNSA. With V trimmed by 5 bases and J by 0 bases, 8 bases remained unmatched. The CDR3 loop spans 17 amino acids. The CDR3 region is CASSRAPGQGSTDTQYF. The CDR3 DNA is TGTGCCAGCAGCCGAGCCCCGGGACAGGGGAGCACAGATACGCAGTATTTT.

The chain employs TRBV5-1 and TRBJ2-5; D unclear. Germline values: CDR1 SGHRS, CDR2 YFSETQ. The CDR3 totals 13 residues. Trimming removed 0 bases at V and 3 bases at J, with 6 bases between. Written as DNA, the CDR3 is TGCGCCAGCAGCTTGGGAGTTGAAGAGACCCAGTACTTC. This codes for CASSLGVEETQYF.

In its sample, this clonotype was seen a few times. The CDR3, as DNA: TGCGCCAGCAGCAGGGGGACAGAGAACACTGAAGCTTTCTTT. It codes for CASSRGTENTEAFF. The chain employs TRBV4-1 and TRBJ1-1, with 7 bases lining up with TRBD1. Trimming took 5 bases from V and 1 from J; bases not matched to a gene: 4. Germline values: CDR1 MGHRA, CDR2 YSYEKL. The CDR3 is 14 amino acids.

The chain has TRBV29-1 and TRBJ1-4, with 8 nucleotides matching TRBD1. Germline V lookup: CDR1 SQVTM, CDR2 ANQGSEA. The V gene end was trimmed by 2 bases and the J gene end by 7 bases; junction bases not matched to a gene: 6. CDR3 length: 14 residues. CDR3 sequence: CSVESTGEIEKLFF. For the CDR3, the DNA is TGCAGCGTTGAATCGACAGGGGAGATTGAAAAACTGTTTTTT.

In its sample, this clonotype was seen a few times. The chain couples TRBV5-1 to TRBJ2-5; D is perhaps TRBD1 or TRBD2 (5 bases each). Germline CDR1 SGHRS, CDR2 YFSETQ. Trimming pared 4 bases from V and 4 bases from J, leaving 8 bases between. The CDR3 covers 12 residues. The CDR3 protein is CASSRDRETQYF. CDR3 sequence (DNA): TGCGCCAGCAGCCGGGACCGAGAGACCCAGTACTTC.

The chain uses TRBV2 and TRBJ2-7; D is uncertain. V was cut by 6 bases and J by 3 bases, with 9 bases left in between. Germline V gene data show CDR1 as SNHLY and CDR2 as FYNNEI. The CDR3 is 12 amino acids. Here the CDR3 DNA reads TGTGCCAGCAGGGCTTGGGGCTACGAGCAGTACTTC. It is translated as CASRAWGYEQYF. Using reference TRBV2 and TRBJ2-7 for the parts outside the CDR3, the full variable domain is EPEVTQTPSHQVTQMGQEVILRCVPISNHLYFYWYRQILGQKVEFLVSFYNNEISEKSEIFDDQFSVERPDGSNFTLKIRSTKLEDSAMYFCASRAWGYEQYFGPGTRLTVT.

The table lists this clonotype with a few counts. This sequence joins TRBV11-2 and TRBJ1-5; D possibly corresponds to TRBD1 (5 bases). This CDR3 has 19 residues. From germline, CDR1 is SGHAT and CDR2 FQNNGV. With 1 base removed from V and 2 bases from J, the gap between germline ends came to 21 bases. CDR3 sequence (DNA): TGTGCCAGCAGCTTAGGGGTGGGGGGTATAGTGGTCGGCAATCAGCCCCAGCATTTT. It encodes CASSLGVGGIVVGNQPQHF.

In its sample, this clonotype was seen a few times. The chain is built from TRBV9 and TRBJ2-5; D unclear. Looked up from germline, CDR1 is SGDLS and CDR2 is YYNGEE. V lost 0 bases to trimming and J lost 3 bases, with 12 bases between them. CDR3 length: 15 amino acids. CDR3 nucleotides: TGTGCCAGCAGCGTAGCCCCGGCCTCTAAAGAGACCCAGTACTTC. Its translation is CASSVAPASKETQYF.

This clonotype came up many times. The chain couples TRBV7-2 to TRBJ1-2; no reliable D call. Per germline, CDR1 SGHTA and CDR2 FQGNSA. The germline V and J ends were trimmed by 5 bases and 6 bases, with 13 bases remaining between them. CDR3 length equals 13 residues. The CDR3 coding sequence is TGTGCCAGCAGCCCTACCCCCCAGGATGGCTACACCTTC. Its translation is CASSPTPQDGYTF.

This clonotype has more than one count but fewer than ten. V and J are TRBV7-9 and TRBJ1-1; D is uncertain. This CDR3 comprises 13 residues. Trimming cost V 6 bases and J 1 base, with 9 bases left between them. CDR1 and CDR2 from the germline V gene are SEHNR and FQNEAQ (reference sequence). The chain's CDR3 is CASSRYRNTEAFF. CDR3 sequence (DNA): TGTGCCAGCAGTCGTTACAGGAACACTGAAGCTTTCTTT.

The chain combines TRBV20-1 with TRBJ2-5, with D unclear. Germline V gene sequence: CDR1 DFQATT, CDR2 SNEGSKA (reference sequence). The length of the CDR3 is 14 residues. V gave up 6 bases and J gave up 1 base, with 15 bases separating them. The CDR3 sequence is CSASLTLRQETQYF. CDR3 DNA sequence: TGCAGTGCGTCTCTCACGCTGCGCCAAGAGACCCAGTACTTC.